This entry features one TCR beta chain sequence. A much larger clone lies one base from this, so it may be a read error. The data are from a study of regulatory T cells in long-lasting Graves disease. The time point was: newly diagnosed GD, antithyroid drugs for less than 3 months. Extracted RNA from PBMCs served as the source of the TCR library. In building TCR beta libraries, iRepertoire HTBI primers were used together with Arm-PCR of CDR3 regions. TCRdb independently ran MiXCR on the multiplex PCR reads; one entry per CDR3 protein. The profile covers 440,000 or so distinct CDR3 sequences, with about a sixth appearing a single time and around 10% taken by the ten largest. V gave up 3 bases and J gave up 2 bases, with 13 bases separating them. CDR3 length: 15 residues. Germline V lookup: CDR1 MNHNS, CDR2 SASEGT. The same sample was also used in a study of T cells in Graves' hyperthyroidism and ophthalmopathy.

The receptor's source is a woman in her twenties or thirties with Graves disease. The chain has TRBV6-1 and TRBJ1-2; a possible D gene is TRBD1 (5 bases). This specimen consisted of peripheral blood mononuclear cells (PBMCs), obtained at new diagnosis, from a patient treated with antithyroid drugs. CDR3 sequence (DNA): TGTGCCAGCAGTGAGTCGATAGGGGAGAACTATGGCTACACCTTC. It specifies CASSESIGENYGYTF.